Reported below is one TCR beta chain. The data stem from a study of lymphopenia after photon versus proton radiotherapy. Method: immunoSEQ multiplex PCR; TCRdb's copy keeps in-frame clones and lacks some. The repertoire holds some 30,000 clones, with approximately 87% as singletons. The sequence derives from a woman in her seventies with pancreatic cancer. Sequences were derived from peripheral blood, sampled from a patient treated with proton-based radiotherapy.

CDR3 protein: CASSLTASGTSGTGNTIYF. The CDR3 DNA follows: TGTGCCAGTAGCCTAACAGCCTCCGGGACCTCGGGAACTGGAAACACCATATATTTT. The chain joins TRBV19 to TRBJ1-3, with D maybe TRBD1 (5 bases). The germline V gene has CDR1 LNHDA and CDR2 SQIVND (reference sequence). CDR3 size: 19 residues. With 6 bases removed from V and 2 bases from J, the gap between germline ends came to 26 bases.